Listed below are T cell receptor beta chains from one sample, sequenced in a study of blood T cell repertoires in COVID-19. Some clones are missing from TCRdb's copy, which holds only in-frame ones; the method was immunoSEQ multiplex PCR. The data show about 95,000 clones, more than 65% seen once. The sequenced material came from peripheral blood. Receptors were obtained from a man older than 75 with active or convalescent COVID-19. Each CDR3 is given with its conserved first and last residue. The D gene is left open where the match is weak. Size is stated for part of the rows, as once, few or many counts, or as a class when the clone is expanded.

d_call: .; j_call: TRBJ2-7; clone_size: .; v_call: TRBV7-9; cdr3_nt: TGTGCCAGCAGCTTCGACACCGAGCAGTACTTC; cdr3_aa: CASSFDTEQYF
d_call: TRBD1; j_call: TRBJ2-2; clone_size: .; v_call: TRBV5-4; cdr3_nt: TGTGCCAGCAGCTGGCGGGACAGGGGTACCGGGGAGCTGTTTTTT; cdr3_aa: CASSWRDRGTGELFF
d_call: .; j_call: TRBJ2-7; clone_size: .; v_call: TRBV21-1; cdr3_nt: TGTGCCAGCAGCATTTTATCCAGGGTAGGGTCCTACGAGCAGTACTTC; cdr3_aa: CASSILSRVGSYEQYF
d_call: TRBD1; j_call: TRBJ2-6; clone_size: .; v_call: TRBV4-1; cdr3_nt: TGCGCCAGCAGCCAGTATCAGGGGGCTGGGGCCAACGTCCTGACTTTC; cdr3_aa: CASSQYQGAGANVLTF
d_call: .; j_call: TRBJ1-1; clone_size: .; v_call: TRBV19; cdr3_nt: TGTGCCAGTAAAGCCCGGACAGAAGAAGCTTTCTTT; cdr3_aa: CASKARTEEAFF
d_call: .; j_call: TRBJ2-7; clone_size: .; v_call: TRBV5-1; cdr3_nt: TGCGCCAGCAGCCCGGTCTCCGGGGTAGACGAGCAGTACTTC; cdr3_aa: CASSPVSGVDEQYF
d_call: .; j_call: TRBJ1-1; clone_size: once; v_call: TRBV19; cdr3_nt: TGTGCCAGTAGTATAGTTCAGAACACTGAAGCTTTCTTT; cdr3_aa: CASSIVQNTEAFF
d_call: TRBD2; j_call: TRBJ2-5; clone_size: .; v_call: TRBV7-2; cdr3_nt: TGTGCCAGCAGCTTAGATGCGGGGGGATTCCAAGAGACCCAGTACTTC; cdr3_aa: CASSLDAGGFQETQYF
d_call: .; j_call: TRBJ2-3; clone_size: .; v_call: TRBV7-9; cdr3_nt: TGTGCCAGCAGCTTACGGGAAATTGGCACAGATACGCAGTATTTT; cdr3_aa: CASSLREIGTDTQYF
d_call: .; j_call: TRBJ2-7; clone_size: .; v_call: TRBV6-1; cdr3_nt: TGTGCCAGCAGTGCGAGGGTTTACGTGATACCCTACGAGCAGTACTTC; cdr3_aa: CASSARVYVIPYEQYF
d_call: .; j_call: TRBJ1-6; clone_size: .; v_call: TRBV7-2; cdr3_nt: TGTGCCAGCAGCTTAAGTCTGGGAGATAATTCACCCCTCCACTTT; cdr3_aa: CASSLSLGDNSPLHF
d_call: .; j_call: TRBJ1-5; clone_size: .; v_call: TRBV15; cdr3_nt: TGTGCCACCAGCAGAGATCAAGGAGAATTTGCAAATTTT; cdr3_aa: CATSRDQGEFANF
d_call: .; j_call: TRBJ2-3; clone_size: .; v_call: TRBV5-8; cdr3_nt: TGTGCCAGCCGCAGGCGTATGATCTCAGATACGCAGTATTTT; cdr3_aa: CASRRRMISDTQYF
d_call: .; j_call: TRBJ1-6; clone_size: once; v_call: TRBV18; cdr3_nt: TGTGCCAGCTCACCAACGGGATGGGGAGGGAATTCACCCCTCCACTTT; cdr3_aa: CASSPTGWGGNSPLHF
d_call: .; j_call: TRBJ1-5; clone_size: .; v_call: TRBV4-1; cdr3_nt: TGCGCCAGCAGCCAAGATCACCCAGGGAATCAGCCCCAGCATTTT; cdr3_aa: CASSQDHPGNQPQHF
d_call: .; j_call: TRBJ1-2; clone_size: once; v_call: TRBV4-1; cdr3_nt: TGCGCCAGCAGCCAAGAACCCGGGACAATATATGGCTACACCTTC; cdr3_aa: CASSQEPGTIYGYTF
d_call: .; j_call: TRBJ2-1; clone_size: .; v_call: TRBV5-1; cdr3_nt: TGCGCCAGCAGCCAAGGTGGGGAGGTATACAATGAGCAGTTCTTC; cdr3_aa: CASSQGGEVYNEQFF
d_call: TRBD2; j_call: TRBJ2-5; clone_size: .; v_call: TRBV19; cdr3_nt: TGTGCCAGTAGTTCCACTAGCGTAGAGACCCAGTACTTC; cdr3_aa: CASSSTSVETQYF
d_call: .; j_call: TRBJ2-6; clone_size: .; v_call: TRBV7-7; cdr3_nt: TGTGCCAGCAGCCCGGCTCTGGCAGCGTTCTCTGGGGCCAACGTCCTGACTTTC; cdr3_aa: CASSPALAAFSGANVLTF
d_call: .; j_call: TRBJ1-6; clone_size: .; v_call: TRBV28; cdr3_nt: TGTGCCAGCATTCAGGGGTGGAATTCACCCCTCCACTTT; cdr3_aa: CASIQGWNSPLHF
d_call: TRBD1; j_call: TRBJ1-3; clone_size: .; v_call: TRBV15; cdr3_nt: TGTGCCACCAGCATAGGACAGGGTCTCTCTGGAAACACCATATATTTT; cdr3_aa: CATSIGQGLSGNTIYF
d_call: .; j_call: TRBJ1-2; clone_size: .; v_call: TRBV2; cdr3_nt: TGTGCCAGCAGACCCGGACAGATTAACTATGGCTACACCTTC; cdr3_aa: CASRPGQINYGYTF
d_call: .; j_call: TRBJ2-1; clone_size: .; v_call: TRBV12-5; cdr3_nt: TGTGCTAGTGGTCCCCTGGCTGAGCAGTTCTTC; cdr3_aa: CASGPLAEQFF
d_call: .; j_call: TRBJ1-1; clone_size: .; v_call: TRBV13; cdr3_nt: TGTGCCAGCAGCTTAGAAGGGGAAGGTGAAGCTTTCTTT; cdr3_aa: CASSLEGEGEAFF
d_call: TRBD1; j_call: TRBJ2-1; clone_size: .; v_call: TRBV5-4; cdr3_nt: TGTGCCAGCAGGCGCGACAGGGCGCGGAATGAGCAGTTCTTC; cdr3_aa: CASRRDRARNEQFF
d_call: .; j_call: TRBJ2-5; clone_size: .; v_call: TRBV5-1; cdr3_nt: TGCGCCAGCAGCCCATCTCAGTACCAAGAGACCCAGTACTTC; cdr3_aa: CASSPSQYQETQYF
d_call: .; j_call: TRBJ2-3; clone_size: .; v_call: TRBV5-4; cdr3_nt: TGTGCCAGCAGCTATGTCGGAGGGGCTAGCACAGATACGCAGTATTTT; cdr3_aa: CASSYVGGASTDTQYF
d_call: TRBD1; j_call: TRBJ2-7; clone_size: .; v_call: TRBV6-5; cdr3_nt: TGTGCCAGCAGTTCCTACGGACAGGGCCCACCCTACGAGCAGTACTTC; cdr3_aa: CASSSYGQGPPYEQYF
d_call: TRBD2; j_call: TRBJ2-3; clone_size: .; v_call: TRBV3-1/TRBV3-2; cdr3_nt: TGTGCCAGCAGCCGACGGACCAAGCGGGGGGGCCTTTTGCCAGATACGCAGTATTTT; cdr3_aa: CASSRRTKRGGLLPDTQYF
d_call: .; j_call: TRBJ2-7; clone_size: .; v_call: TRBV28; cdr3_nt: TGTGCCAGCAGGAAACAGGGCCCTCCCTACGAGCAGTACTTC; cdr3_aa: CASRKQGPPYEQYF
d_call: TRBD1; j_call: TRBJ2-5; clone_size: few; v_call: TRBV19; cdr3_nt: TGTGCCAGTAGTATGGGCGCCGGGACAGGGGGGACAGAGACCCAGTACTTC; cdr3_aa: CASSMGAGTGGTETQYF
d_call: .; j_call: TRBJ1-4; clone_size: .; v_call: TRBV5-4; cdr3_nt: TGTGCCAGCAGCCCCGACCGGGACACAGGAGAAAAACTGTTTTTT; cdr3_aa: CASSPDRDTGEKLFF
d_call: TRBD1; j_call: TRBJ2-2; clone_size: .; v_call: TRBV2; cdr3_nt: TGTGCCAGCAGTCCTTATTACAGGGGCACCGGGGAGCTGTTTTTT; cdr3_aa: CASSPYYRGTGELFF
d_call: .; j_call: TRBJ1-6; clone_size: .; v_call: TRBV6-5; cdr3_nt: TGTGCCAGCACCAGGGGAAATTCACCCCTCCACTTT; cdr3_aa: CASTRGNSPLHF
d_call: TRBD1; j_call: TRBJ1-5; clone_size: few; v_call: TRBV28; cdr3_nt: TGTGCCAGCCTCCACACCAGGGGGCGTAGCAATCAGCCCCAGCATTTT; cdr3_aa: CASLHTRGRSNQPQHF
d_call: .; j_call: TRBJ2-7; clone_size: .; v_call: TRBV28; cdr3_nt: TGTGCCAGCAGTTTACCGAGCTCCTACGAGCAGTACTTC; cdr3_aa: CASSLPSSYEQYF
d_call: TRBD1; j_call: TRBJ1-1; clone_size: .; v_call: TRBV19; cdr3_nt: TGTGCCAGTAGTATGAGGACAGGAAACACTGAAGCTTTCTTT; cdr3_aa: CASSMRTGNTEAFF
d_call: .; j_call: TRBJ1-5; clone_size: .; v_call: TRBV10-3; cdr3_nt: TGTGCCATCAGTGACCGGGGGGCAGGAGGGGTTATCGGCAATCAGCCCCAGCATTTT; cdr3_aa: CAISDRGAGGVIGNQPQHF
d_call: .; j_call: TRBJ2-1; clone_size: .; v_call: TRBV6-4; cdr3_nt: TGTGCCAGCAGTGGTCCAGGGGGGTCTTACAATGAGCAGTTCTTC; cdr3_aa: CASSGPGGSYNEQFF
d_call: .; j_call: TRBJ1-5; clone_size: .; v_call: TRBV7-2; cdr3_nt: TGTGCCAGCAGCTGGGGGGTAGGCAATCAGCCCCAGCATTTT; cdr3_aa: CASSWGVGNQPQHF
d_call: TRBD1; j_call: TRBJ1-1; clone_size: .; v_call: TRBV18; cdr3_nt: TGTGCCAGCTCACGACAGGGGCCGAACACTGAAGCTTTCTTT; cdr3_aa: CASSRQGPNTEAFF
d_call: .; j_call: TRBJ1-5; clone_size: .; v_call: TRBV4-3; cdr3_nt: TGCGCCAGCAGCCAGAGTGACAATCAGCCCCAGCATTTT; cdr3_aa: CASSQSDNQPQHF
d_call: .; j_call: TRBJ2-5; clone_size: .; v_call: TRBV10-2; cdr3_nt: TGCGCCAGCACCGAGAGGGCTCGAGAGACCCAGTACTTC; cdr3_aa: CASTERARETQYF
d_call: .; j_call: TRBJ1-1; clone_size: .; v_call: TRBV5-1; cdr3_nt: TGCGCCAGCAGCCCCACTCCCTCGGTTAACACTGAAGCTTTCTTT; cdr3_aa: CASSPTPSVNTEAFF
d_call: TRBD2; j_call: TRBJ2-2; clone_size: .; v_call: TRBV28; cdr3_nt: TGTGCCAGCAGTGAACTAGCGGGGGGGAACACCGGGGAGCTGTTTTTT; cdr3_aa: CASSELAGGNTGELFF
d_call: .; j_call: TRBJ2-7; clone_size: .; v_call: TRBV30; cdr3_nt: TGTGCCTGGAAGCAATTCTACGAGCAGTACTTC; cdr3_aa: CAWKQFYEQYF
d_call: TRBD1; j_call: TRBJ1-4; clone_size: .; v_call: TRBV18; cdr3_nt: TGTGCCAGCTCACCTGTACAGGGGGTTAATGAAAAACTGTTTTTT; cdr3_aa: CASSPVQGVNEKLFF
d_call: .; j_call: TRBJ2-1; clone_size: few; v_call: TRBV19; cdr3_nt: TGTGCCAGTTCAAATCAGGACCCGGGGGAGCAGTTCTTC; cdr3_aa: CASSNQDPGEQFF